This T cell receptor (beta chain) was documented in a study of blood T cell repertoires in COVID-19. V lost 5 bases to trimming and J lost 6 bases; unmatched junction nucleotides: 12. CDR1 is SQVTM, CDR2 ANQGSEA, per germline. There are 15 residues in the CDR3. In the authors' workflow: Researchers report that nucleated cell counts were estimated from reference gene primer amplification. Produced via immunoSEQ multiplex PCR; TCRdb's table is partial and in-frame only. V and J calls plus clone size are reproduced from that table; the DNA served to infer D and trimming. The table shows 250,000 to 300,000 clones, with about 86% occurring only once.

The receptor comes from a man in his thirties or forties with acute COVID-19. Sequenced material: PBMCs or T cells enriched from blood (not recorded which). The chain links TRBV29-1 to TRBJ2-2; 7 bases map to TRBD1. CDR3: CSVSPERGQAGELFF. For the CDR3, the DNA is TGCAGCGTTAGCCCTGAGAGGGGGCAGGCCGGGGAGCTGTTTTTT.